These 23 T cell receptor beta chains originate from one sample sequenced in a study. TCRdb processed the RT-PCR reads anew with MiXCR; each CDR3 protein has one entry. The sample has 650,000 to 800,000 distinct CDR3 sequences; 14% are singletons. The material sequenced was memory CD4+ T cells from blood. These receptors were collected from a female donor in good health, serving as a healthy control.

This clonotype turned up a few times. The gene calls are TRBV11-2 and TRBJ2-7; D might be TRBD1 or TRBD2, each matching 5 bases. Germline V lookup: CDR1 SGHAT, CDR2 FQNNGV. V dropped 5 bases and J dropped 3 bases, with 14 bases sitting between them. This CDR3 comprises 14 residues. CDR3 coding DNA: TGTGCCAGCAGCCCCCAGGGACCCTACTACGAGCAGTACTTC. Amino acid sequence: CASSPQGPYYEQYF.

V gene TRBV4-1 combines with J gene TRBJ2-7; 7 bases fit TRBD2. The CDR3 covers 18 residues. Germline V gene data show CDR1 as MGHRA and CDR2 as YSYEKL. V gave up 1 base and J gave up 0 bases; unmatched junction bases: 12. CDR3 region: CASSQGHPILANSYEQYF. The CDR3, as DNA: TGCGCCAGCAGCCAAGGACACCCTATACTAGCGAACTCCTACGAGCAGTACTTC.

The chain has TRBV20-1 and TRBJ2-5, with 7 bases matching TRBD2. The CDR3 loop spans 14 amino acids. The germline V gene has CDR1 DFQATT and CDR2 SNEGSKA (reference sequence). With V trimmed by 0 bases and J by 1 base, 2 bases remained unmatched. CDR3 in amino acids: CSAREGGTQETQYF. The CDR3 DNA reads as TGCAGTGCTAGAGAGGGGGGGACCCAAGAGACCCAGTACTTC.

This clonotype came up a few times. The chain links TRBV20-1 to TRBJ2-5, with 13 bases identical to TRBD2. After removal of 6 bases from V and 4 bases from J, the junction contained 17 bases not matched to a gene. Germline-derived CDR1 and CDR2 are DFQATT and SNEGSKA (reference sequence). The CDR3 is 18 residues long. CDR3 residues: CSAGGGFGLAGVLETQYF. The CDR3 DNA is TGCAGTGCCGGCGGGGGGTTTGGACTAGCGGGAGTTTTAGAGACCCAGTACTTC.

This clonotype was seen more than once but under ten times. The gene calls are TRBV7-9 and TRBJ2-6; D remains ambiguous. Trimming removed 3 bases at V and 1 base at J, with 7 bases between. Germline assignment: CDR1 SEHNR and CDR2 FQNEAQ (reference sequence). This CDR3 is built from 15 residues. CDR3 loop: CASSFFGSGANVLTF. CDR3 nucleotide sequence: TGTGCCAGCAGCTTCTTCGGGTCTGGGGCCAACGTCCTGACTTTC. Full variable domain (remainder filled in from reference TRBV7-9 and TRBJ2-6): DTGVSQNPRHKITKRGQNVTFRCDPISEHNRLYWYRQTLGQGPEFLTYFQNEAQLEKSRLLSDRFSAERPKGSFSTLEIQRTEQGDSAMYLCASSFFGSGANVLTFGAGSRLTVL.

The DNA of the CDR3 is TGTGCCAGCAGCTTAGCCTTCTTCCGGGCTAGCGGGAGCAATGAGCAGTTCTTC. Protein product: CASSLAFFRASGSNEQFF. This rearrangement joins TRBV7-8 to TRBJ2-1, with 10 bases that match TRBD2. The CDR3 is made up of 18 amino acids. V dropped 0 bases and J dropped 6; count of bases not matched to a gene: 11. Looked up from germline, CDR1 is SGHVS and CDR2 is FQNEAQ.

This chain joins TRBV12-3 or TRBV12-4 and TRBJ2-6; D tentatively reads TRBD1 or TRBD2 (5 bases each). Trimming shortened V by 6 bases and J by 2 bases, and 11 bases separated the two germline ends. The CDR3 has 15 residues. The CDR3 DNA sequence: TGTGCCAGCAGCTATCAGGGACCTGGGGCCAACGTCCTGACTTTC. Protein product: CASSYQGPGANVLTF.

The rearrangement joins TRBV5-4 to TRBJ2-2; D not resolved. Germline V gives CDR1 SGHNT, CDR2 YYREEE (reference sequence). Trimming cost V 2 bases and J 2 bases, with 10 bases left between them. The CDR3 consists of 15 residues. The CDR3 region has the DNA TGTGCCAGCAGCTTTAGTCTCATTAACACCGGGGAGCTGTTTTTT. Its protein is CASSFSLINTGELFF.

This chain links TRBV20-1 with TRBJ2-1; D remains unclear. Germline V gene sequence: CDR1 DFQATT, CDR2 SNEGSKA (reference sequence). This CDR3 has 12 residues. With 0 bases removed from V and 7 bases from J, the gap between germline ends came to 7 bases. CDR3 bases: TGCAGTGCTAGAGATTGGTCGAATGAGCAGTTCTTC. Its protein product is CSARDWSNEQFF.

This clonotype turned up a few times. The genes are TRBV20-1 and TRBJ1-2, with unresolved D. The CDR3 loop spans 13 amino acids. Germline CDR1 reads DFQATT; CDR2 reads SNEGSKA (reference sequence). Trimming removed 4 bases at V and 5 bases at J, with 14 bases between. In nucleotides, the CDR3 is TGCAGTGCTAAGTCCACCGATCATTATGGCTACACCTTC. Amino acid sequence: CSAKSTDHYGYTF.

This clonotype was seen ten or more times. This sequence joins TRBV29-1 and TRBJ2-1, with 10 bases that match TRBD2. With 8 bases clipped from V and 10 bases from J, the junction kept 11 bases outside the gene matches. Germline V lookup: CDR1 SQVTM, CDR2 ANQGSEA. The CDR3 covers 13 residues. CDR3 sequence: CSIAGGPLWEQFF. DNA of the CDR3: TGCAGCATAGCGGGAGGCCCGCTTTGGGAGCAGTTCTTC.

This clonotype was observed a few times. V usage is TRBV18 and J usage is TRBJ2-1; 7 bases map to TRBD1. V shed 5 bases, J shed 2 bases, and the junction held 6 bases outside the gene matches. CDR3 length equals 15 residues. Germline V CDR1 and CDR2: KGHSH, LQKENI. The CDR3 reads CASSNTGDPYNEQFF. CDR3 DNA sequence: TGTGCCAGCTCAAACACAGGGGATCCCTACAATGAGCAGTTCTTC.

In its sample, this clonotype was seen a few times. The CDR3, as DNA: TGTGCCTGGAGTCCAATGGGGGACGAGCAGTACTTC. Protein: CAWSPMGDEQYF. V and J are TRBV30 and TRBJ2-7; tentatively, D is TRBD1 or TRBD2 (5 bases each). The germline V and J ends were trimmed by 2 bases and 5 bases, with 10 bases remaining between them. Germline CDR1 is GTSNPN and CDR2 is SVGIG (reference sequence). CDR3 length: 12 amino acids. The variable domain in full, with the rest retrieved from reference TRBV30 and TRBJ2-7, is SQTIHQWPATLVQPVGSPLSLECTVEGTSNPNLYWYRQAAGRGLQLLFYSVGIGQISSEVPQNLSASRPQDRQFILSSKKLLLSDSGFYLCAWSPMGDEQYFGPGTRLTVT.

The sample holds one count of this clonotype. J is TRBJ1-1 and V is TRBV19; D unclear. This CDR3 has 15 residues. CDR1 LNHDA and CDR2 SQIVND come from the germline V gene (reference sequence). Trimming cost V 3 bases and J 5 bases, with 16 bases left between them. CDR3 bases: TGTGCCAGTAGTATGGCAACCTACGGTGGGACTGAAGCTTTCTTT. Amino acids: CASSMATYGGTEAFF.

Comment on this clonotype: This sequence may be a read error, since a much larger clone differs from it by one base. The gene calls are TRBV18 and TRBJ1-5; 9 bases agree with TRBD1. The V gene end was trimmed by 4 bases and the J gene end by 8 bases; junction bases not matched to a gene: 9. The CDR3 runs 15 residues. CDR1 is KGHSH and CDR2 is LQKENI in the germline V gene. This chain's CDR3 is CASSLATGGGEPQHF. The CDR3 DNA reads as TGTGCCAGCTCACTAGCTACAGGGGGCGGCGAGCCCCAGCATTTT.

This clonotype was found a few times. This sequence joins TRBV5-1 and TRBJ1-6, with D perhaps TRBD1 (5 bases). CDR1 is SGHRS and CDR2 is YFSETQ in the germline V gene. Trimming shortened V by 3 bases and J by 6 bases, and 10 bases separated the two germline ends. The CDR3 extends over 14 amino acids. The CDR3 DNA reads TGCGCCAGCAGCTGGGGGACGCCTAATTCACCCCTCCACTTT. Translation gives CASSWGTPNSPLHF.

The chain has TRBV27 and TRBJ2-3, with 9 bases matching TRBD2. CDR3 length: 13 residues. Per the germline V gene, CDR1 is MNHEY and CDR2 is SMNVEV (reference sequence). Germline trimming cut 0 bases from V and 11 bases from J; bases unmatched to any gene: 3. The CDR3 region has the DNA TGTGCCAGCAGTTTATCCCCAGCGGGGGGGCAGTATTTT. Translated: CASSLSPAGGQYF.

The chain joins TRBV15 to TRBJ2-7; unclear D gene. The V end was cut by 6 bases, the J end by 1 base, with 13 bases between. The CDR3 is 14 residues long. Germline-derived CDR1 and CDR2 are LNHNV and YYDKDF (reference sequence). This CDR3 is CATRPEIRSYEQYF. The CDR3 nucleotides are TGTGCCACCAGACCCGAAATAAGGTCCTACGAGCAGTACTTC. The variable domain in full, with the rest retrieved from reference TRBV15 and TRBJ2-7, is DAMVIQNPRYQVTQFGKPVTLSCSQTLNHNVMYWYQQKSSQAPKLLFHYYDKDFNNEADTPDNFQSRRPNTSFCFLDIRSPGLGDTAMYLCATRPEIRSYEQYFGPGTRLTVT.

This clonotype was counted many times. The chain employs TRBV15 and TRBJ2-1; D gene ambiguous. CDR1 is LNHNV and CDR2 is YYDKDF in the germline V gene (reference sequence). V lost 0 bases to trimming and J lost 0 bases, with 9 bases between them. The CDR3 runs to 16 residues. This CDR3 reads CATSRDKTLSYNEQFF. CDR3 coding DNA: TGTGCCACCAGCAGAGATAAGACTCTCTCCTACAATGAGCAGTTCTTC.

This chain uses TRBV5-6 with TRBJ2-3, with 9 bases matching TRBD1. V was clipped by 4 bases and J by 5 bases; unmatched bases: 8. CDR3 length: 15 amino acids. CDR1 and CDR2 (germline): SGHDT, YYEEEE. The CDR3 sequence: CASSRGQGTLDTQYF. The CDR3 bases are TGTGCCAGCAGCCGCGGACAGGGGACGCTAGATACGCAGTATTTT.

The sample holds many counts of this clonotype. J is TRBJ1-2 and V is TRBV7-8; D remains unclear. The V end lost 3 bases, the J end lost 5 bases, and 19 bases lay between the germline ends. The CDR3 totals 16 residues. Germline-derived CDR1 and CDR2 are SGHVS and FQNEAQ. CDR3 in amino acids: CASSFRSIVDQYGYTF. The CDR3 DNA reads TGTGCCAGCAGCTTTCGCTCCATAGTTGATCAGTATGGCTACACCTTC.

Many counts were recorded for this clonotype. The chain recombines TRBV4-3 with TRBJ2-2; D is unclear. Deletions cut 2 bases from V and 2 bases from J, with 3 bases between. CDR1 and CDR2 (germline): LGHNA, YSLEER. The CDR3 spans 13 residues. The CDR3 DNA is TGCGCCAGCAGCCAACCTAACACCGGGGAGCTGTTTTTT. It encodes CASSQPNTGELFF.

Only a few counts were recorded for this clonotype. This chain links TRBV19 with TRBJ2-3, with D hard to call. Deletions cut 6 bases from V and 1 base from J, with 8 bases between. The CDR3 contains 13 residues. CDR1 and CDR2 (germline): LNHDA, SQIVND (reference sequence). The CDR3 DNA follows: TGTGCCAGTAGCAAGACCCGCACAGATACGCAGTATTTT. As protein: CASSKTRTDTQYF. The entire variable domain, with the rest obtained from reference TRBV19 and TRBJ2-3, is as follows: DGGITQSPKYLFRKEGQNVTLSCEQNLNHDAMYWYRQDPGQGLRLIYYSQIVNDFQKGDIAEGYSVSREKKESFPLTVTSAQKNPTAFYLCASSKTRTDTQYFGPGTRLTVL.